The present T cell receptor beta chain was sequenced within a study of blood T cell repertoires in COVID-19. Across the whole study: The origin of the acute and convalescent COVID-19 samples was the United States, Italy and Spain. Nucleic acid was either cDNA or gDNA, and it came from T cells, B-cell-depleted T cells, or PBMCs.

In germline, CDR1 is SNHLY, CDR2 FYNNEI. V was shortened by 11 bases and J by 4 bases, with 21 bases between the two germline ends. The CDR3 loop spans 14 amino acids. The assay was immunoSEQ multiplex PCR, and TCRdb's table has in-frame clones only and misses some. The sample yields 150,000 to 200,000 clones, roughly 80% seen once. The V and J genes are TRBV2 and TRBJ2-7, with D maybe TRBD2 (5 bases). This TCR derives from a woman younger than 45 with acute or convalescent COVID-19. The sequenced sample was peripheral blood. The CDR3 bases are TGTGCCGCCAGTGGAGCGTATGGGAGTTACGAGCAGTACTTC. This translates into CAASGAYGSYEQYF.